The T cell receptor beta chain under discussion was sequenced for a study of shared clonotypes between healthy human individuals. The table came from immunoSEQ multiplex PCR; TCRdb's copy has only in-frame clones and leaves some out. The sample includes about 960,000 clones, more than 75% of them seen just once. CDR1 and CDR2 from the germline V gene are SGHTS and YDEGEE. V lost 0 bases to trimming and J lost 4 bases, with 19 bases between them. The CDR3 is made up of 17 amino acids. Healthy HIV-negative adults with no recent acute infections or vaccinations were recruited as donors. The source material was memory CD4+ T cells sorted from blood. Subset of the sample: CD45RA-negative fraction. The V call is TRBV5-8, the J call TRBJ1-2, with a tentative D call TRBD1 (5 bases). The receptor comes from a man aged 18 to 30 in good health. The CDR3 here is CASSLGDPGHRIYGYTF. The CDR3 DNA sequence: TGTGCCAGCAGCTTGGGGGATCCGGGGCACAGGATCTATGGCTACACCTTC.